Sequencing of this T cell receptor (beta chain) was carried out in a study of cytomegalovirus exposure and HLA in healthy donors. Across the study: In an earlier analysis, almost 120 million unique TCR beta sequences were found from about 190 million T cells. Study outcomes and limitations: In an earlier analysis, most TCR beta V segments were productive about 87% or about 30% of the time. Association of a missense DCLRE1C variant with TCR beta V- and J-gene trimming was reported in a later analysis.

With regard to this clone: Its cognate antigen is unknown.

The PCR used 60 Vbeta and 13 Jbeta primers. Clones were read by immunoSEQ multiplex PCR, and TCRdb kept only the in-frame ones, dropping some. Here the sample spans around 200,000 clones, roughly four fifths being singletons. The germline V and J ends were trimmed by 2 bases and 14 bases, with 13 bases remaining between them. CDR1 and CDR2 (germline): SGHDT, YYEEEE. This CDR3 region has 12 residues. What was sequenced was PBMCs. The chain combines TRBV5-6 with TRBJ1-4, with D tentatively TRBD1 (6 bases). The TCR originated in a male donor in good health and CMV-seronegative. The CDR3 region is CASSFPGQGLFF. The CDR3 bases are TGTGCCAGCAGCTTTCCGGGGCAGGGGCTGTTTTTT. The entire variable domain, with the rest obtained from reference TRBV5-6 and TRBJ1-4, is as follows: DAGVTQSPTHLIKTRGQQVTLRCSPKSGHDTVSWYQQALGQGPQFIFQYYEEEERQRGNFPDRFSGHQFPNYSSELNVNALLLGDSALYLCASSFPGQGLFFGSGTQLSVL.